This TCR beta chain was identified in a study of blood T cell repertoires in COVID-19. Overall study context: Acute and convalescent COVID-19 specimens originated in the United States, Italy and Spain. T cells, B-cell-depleted T cells, or PBMCs supplied cDNA or gDNA.

Germline V CDR1 and CDR2: SGHAT, FQNNGV. V lost 5 bases to trimming and J lost 3 bases; unmatched junction nucleotides: 6. This CDR3 is 14 amino acids long. Per the authors' pipeline: Estimated nucleated cell counts came from reference gene primer amplification. Sequencing was performed with immunoSEQ multiplex PCR; in TCRdb, only in-frame clones are kept and a portion is missing. V and J calls and clone size are given by that table; D and trimming were obtained from the DNA. Of 250,000 or so clones listed, 91% were seen once; the top ten hold about 1.2%. The sequence derives from a human donor in a cohort exposed to, infected with or recovered from COVID-19 (not recorded which). The donor label of this sample is uncertain. The V gene is TRBV11-2, the J gene TRBJ2-7; 8 bases align to TRBD1. The sample was PBMCs or T cells enriched from blood (not recorded which). This CDR3 reads CASSPGTGDYEQYF. CDR3 DNA sequence: TGTGCCAGCAGCCCCGGGACAGGCGACTACGAGCAGTACTTC. Combining the CDR3 with reference TRBV11-2 and TRBJ2-7 gives the whole variable domain EAGVAQSPRYKIIEKRQSVAFWCNPISGHATLYWYQQILGQGPKLLIQFQNNGVVDDSQLPKDRFSAERLKGVDSTLKIQPAKLEDSAVYLCASSPGTGDYEQYFGPGTRLTVT.